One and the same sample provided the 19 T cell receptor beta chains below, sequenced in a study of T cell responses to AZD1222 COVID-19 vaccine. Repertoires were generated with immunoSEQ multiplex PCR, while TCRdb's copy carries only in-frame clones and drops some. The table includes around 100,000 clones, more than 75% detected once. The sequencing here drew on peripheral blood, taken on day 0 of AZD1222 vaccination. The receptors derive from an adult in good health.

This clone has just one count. The CDR3: CASTPTGETEAFF. The DNA for the CDR3 is TGTGCCAGCACCCCGACAGGGGAGACTGAAGCTTTCTTT. The chain has TRBV6-5 and TRBJ1-1; TRBD1 matches at 8 bases. Per the germline V gene, CDR1 is MNHEY and CDR2 is SVGAGI. The CDR3 loop spans 13 amino acids. The ends lost 7 bases at V and 5 bases at J; junction bases unmatched: 6.

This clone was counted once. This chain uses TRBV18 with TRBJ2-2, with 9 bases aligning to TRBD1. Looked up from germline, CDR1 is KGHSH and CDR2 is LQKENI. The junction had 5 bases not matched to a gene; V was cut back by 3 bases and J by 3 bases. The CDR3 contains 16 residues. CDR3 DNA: TGTGCCAGCTCACCCTCTAGACAGGGGGACACCGGGGAGCTGTTTTTT. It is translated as CASSPSRQGDTGELFF.

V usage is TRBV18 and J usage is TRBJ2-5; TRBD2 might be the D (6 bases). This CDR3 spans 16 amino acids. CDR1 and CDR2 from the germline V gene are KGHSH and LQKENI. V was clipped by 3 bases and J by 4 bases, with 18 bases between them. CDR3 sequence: CASSPFDRPEGETQYF. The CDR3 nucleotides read TGTGCCAGCTCACCCTTCGACAGACCGGAGGGAGAGACCCAGTACTTC.

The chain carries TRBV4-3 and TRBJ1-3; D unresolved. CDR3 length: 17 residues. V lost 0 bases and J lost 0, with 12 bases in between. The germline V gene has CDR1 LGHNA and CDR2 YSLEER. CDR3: CASSQELARNSGNTIYF. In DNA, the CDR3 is TGCGCCAGCAGCCAAGAATTAGCCAGGAACTCTGGAAACACCATATATTTT.

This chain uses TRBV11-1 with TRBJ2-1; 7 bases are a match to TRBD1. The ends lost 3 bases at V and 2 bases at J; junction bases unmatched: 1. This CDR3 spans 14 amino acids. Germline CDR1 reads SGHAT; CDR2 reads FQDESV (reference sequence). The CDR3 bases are TGTGCCAGCAGCTTGGGGACAGCCTACAATGAGCAGTTCTTC. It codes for CASSLGTAYNEQFF.

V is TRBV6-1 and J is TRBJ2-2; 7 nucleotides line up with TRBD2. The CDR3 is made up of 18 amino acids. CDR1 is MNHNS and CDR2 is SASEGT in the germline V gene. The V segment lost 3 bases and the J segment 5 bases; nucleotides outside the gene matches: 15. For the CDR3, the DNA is TGTGCCAGCAGTGACGTAGGTGGTGGGAGGGATCGGACCGGGGAGCTGTTTTTT. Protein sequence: CASSDVGGGRDRTGELFF.

Written as DNA, the CDR3 is TGTGCCAGCAGTTTCTCGACGGGGTCCTACGAGCAGTACTTC. Translating it yields CASSFSTGSYEQYF. The chain couples TRBV27 to TRBJ2-7; D might be TRBD2 (5 bases). CDR3 length equals 14 residues. CDR1 and CDR2 from the germline V gene are MNHEY and SMNVEV (reference sequence). Between the trimmed V and J ends, which lost 3 bases and 1 base, there was a span of 10 bases.

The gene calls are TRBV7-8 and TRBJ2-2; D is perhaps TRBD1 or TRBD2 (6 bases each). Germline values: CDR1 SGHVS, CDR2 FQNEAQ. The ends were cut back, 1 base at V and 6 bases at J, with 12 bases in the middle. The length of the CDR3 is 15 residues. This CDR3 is CASSLERGRSGELFF. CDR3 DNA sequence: TGTGCCAGCAGCTTAGAACGGGGGCGATCCGGGGAGCTGTTTTTT.

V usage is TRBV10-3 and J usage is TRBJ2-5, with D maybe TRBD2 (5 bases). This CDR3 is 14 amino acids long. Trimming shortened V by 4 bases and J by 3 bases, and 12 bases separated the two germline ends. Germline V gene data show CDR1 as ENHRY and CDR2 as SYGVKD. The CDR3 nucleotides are TGTGCCATCAGTGTTGGACCGCGGGAAGAGACCCAGTACTTC. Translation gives CAISVGPREETQYF.

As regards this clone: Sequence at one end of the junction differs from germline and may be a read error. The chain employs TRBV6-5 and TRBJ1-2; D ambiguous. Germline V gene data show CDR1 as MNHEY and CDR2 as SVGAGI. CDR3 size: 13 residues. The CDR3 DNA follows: TGTGCCAGCAGTGACTCGGGTCTCTATGGCTACACCTTC. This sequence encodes CASSDSGLYGYTF.

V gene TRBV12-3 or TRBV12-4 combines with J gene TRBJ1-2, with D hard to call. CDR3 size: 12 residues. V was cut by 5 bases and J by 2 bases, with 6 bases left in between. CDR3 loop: CASSGRNYGYTF. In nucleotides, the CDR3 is TGTGCCAGCAGTGGACGGAACTATGGCTACACCTTC.

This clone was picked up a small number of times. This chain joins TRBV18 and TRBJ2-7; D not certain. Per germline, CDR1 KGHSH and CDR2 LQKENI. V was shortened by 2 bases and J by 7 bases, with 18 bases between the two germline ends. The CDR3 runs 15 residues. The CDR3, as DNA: TGTGCCAGCTCACCAAGACGGGCGGCTGGTGGGGAGCAGTACTTC. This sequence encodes CASSPRRAAGGEQYF.

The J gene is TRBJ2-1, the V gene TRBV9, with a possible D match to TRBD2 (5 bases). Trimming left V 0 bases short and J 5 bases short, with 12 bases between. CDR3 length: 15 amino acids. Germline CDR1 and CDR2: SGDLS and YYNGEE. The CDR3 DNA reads TGTGCCAGCAGCGTAGCCCAGCGGATTAACAATGAGCAGTTCTTC. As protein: CASSVAQRINNEQFF.

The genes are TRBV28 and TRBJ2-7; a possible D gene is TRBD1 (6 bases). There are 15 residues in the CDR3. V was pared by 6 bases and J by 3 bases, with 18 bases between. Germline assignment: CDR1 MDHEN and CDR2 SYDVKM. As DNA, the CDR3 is TGTGCCAGCAGCCCCCCGGACAGAGGGTACTACGAGCAGTACTTC. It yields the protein CASSPPDRGYYEQYF.

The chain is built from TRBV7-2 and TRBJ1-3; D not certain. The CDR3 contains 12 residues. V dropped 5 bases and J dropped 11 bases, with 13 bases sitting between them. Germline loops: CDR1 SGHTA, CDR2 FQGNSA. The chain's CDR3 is CASSQSPLAIYF. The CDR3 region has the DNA TGTGCCAGCAGCCAAAGTCCCTTGGCCATATATTTT.

CDR3 coding DNA: TGTGCCAGCAGCCCTAGCGGAGCCTACAATGAGCAGTTCTTC. Its protein product is CASSPSGAYNEQFF. The chain uses TRBV7-2 and TRBJ2-1; 7 bases match TRBD2. The germline gives CDR1 SGHTA, CDR2 FQGNSA. CDR3 size: 14 residues. The V gene end was trimmed by 5 bases and the J gene end by 2 bases; junction bases not matched to a gene: 3.

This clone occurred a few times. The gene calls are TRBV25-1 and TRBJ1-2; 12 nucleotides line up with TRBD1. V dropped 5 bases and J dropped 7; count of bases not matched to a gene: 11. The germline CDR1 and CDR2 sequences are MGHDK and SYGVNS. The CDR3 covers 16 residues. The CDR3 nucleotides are TGTGCCAGCAGTATTCCCGGGACAGGGGGCGCGGGTGGCTACACCTTC. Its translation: CASSIPGTGGAGGYTF.

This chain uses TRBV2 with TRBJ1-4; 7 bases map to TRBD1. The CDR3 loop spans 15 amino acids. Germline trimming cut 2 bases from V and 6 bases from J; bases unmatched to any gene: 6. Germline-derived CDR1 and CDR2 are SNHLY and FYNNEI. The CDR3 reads CASSEQGGRDEKLFF. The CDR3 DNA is TGTGCCAGCAGTGAACAGGGGGGACGCGATGAAAAACTGTTTTTT.

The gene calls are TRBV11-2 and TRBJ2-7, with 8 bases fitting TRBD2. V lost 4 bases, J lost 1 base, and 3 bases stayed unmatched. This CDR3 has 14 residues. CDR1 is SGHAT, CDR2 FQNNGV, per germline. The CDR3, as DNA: TGTGCCAGCAGCTCGCAGCGGGGGTCCTACGAGCAGTACTTC. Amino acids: CASSSQRGSYEQYF.